This T cell receptor beta chain stems from a study of human T cells and chemical hapten exposure. TCRdb fed the RACE reads into MiXCR, producing one record per CDR3 protein. The table includes under 120,000 distinct CDR3 sequences, 11% detected once. Overall study findings and caveats: The number of TCRs above 1 in 1000 frequency did not change after DPC sensitization.

The time point: patch test 1, 2 weeks after DPC sensitization. Indicated treatment: therapeutic diphenylcyclopropenone sensitization with weekly scalp DPC. Staff drew blood before applying each patch test. CDR1 and CDR2 from the germline V gene are SGHDN and FVKESK. The length of the CDR3 is 15 residues. After removal of 5 bases from V and 6 bases from J, the junction contained 4 bases not matched to a gene. This clonotype was observed many times. What it recognizes is unknown. This receptor was obtained from a woman aged 40 to 49 with alopecia areata. Some clones in this sample may be carry-over from other donors' samples. The sample consisted of whole blood, taken in connection with sensitization to the hapten diphenylcyclopropenone (DPC). The chain employs TRBV14 and TRBJ2-2; 12 bases map to TRBD2. The CDR3 DNA follows: TGTGCCAGCAGCGCCAGACTAGCGGGGGCCGGGGAGCTGTTTTTT. This encodes CASSARLAGAGELFF. Looking up the rest from reference TRBV14 and TRBJ2-2 gives the full variable domain: EAGVTQFPSHSVIEKGQTVTLRCDPISGHDNLYWYRRVMGKEIKFLLHFVKESKQDESGMPNNRFLAERTGGTYSTLKVQPAELEDSGVYFCASSARLAGAGELFFGEGSRLTVL.